This TCR beta chain was documented in a study of T cell responses to AZD1222 COVID-19 vaccine. General study points: Unmutated variant regions are reportedly targeted by nearly half of spike-specific TCRs.

Germline CDR1 reads SGHRS; CDR2 reads YFSETQ. Trimming took off 4 bases at V and 1 base at J, with 18 bases between the two ends. The CDR3 is 16 residues long. The protocol was immunoSEQ multiplex PCR, while the TCRdb copy is restricted to in-frame clones and leaves out a portion. The profile shows about 85,000 clones, 85% of them singletons. Note on this clone: Its target is unknown.

The genes are TRBV5-1 and TRBJ2-7, with D possibly being TRBD2 (7 bases). The specimen was peripheral blood, collected 28 days after the second AZD1222 dose. The receptor comes from an adult who received the AZD1222 COVID-19 vaccine. CDR3 nucleotides: TGCGCCAGCAGCCCCCGGTGGGGGCGGGAGTCCTACGAGCAGTACTTC. Amino acids: CASSPRWGRESYEQYF.